Listed here are 29 T cell receptor beta chains from one sample, sequenced in a study of blood T cell repertoires in COVID-19. Sequencing used immunoSEQ multiplex PCR; TCRdb keeps in-frame clones, though not all of them. Counted here are roughly 79,000 clones, approximately 84% occurring once; the ten biggest clones make up 4.5% to 7%. The specimen was peripheral blood. The receptors originated from a man aged 55-75 years with active or convalescent COVID-19.

This clone was counted between two and nine times. The rearrangement uses TRBV18 and TRBJ1-6; 8 nucleotides line up with TRBD1. CDR3 length: 16 amino acids. Germline V gene sequence: CDR1 KGHSH, CDR2 LQKENI. J was trimmed by 5 bases and V by 1 base; bases with no gene match: 4. CDR3 in DNA: TGTGCCAGCTCACCACTAGGGGACAGGAATAATTCACCCCTCCACTTT. Translation gives CASSPLGDRNNSPLHF. The full variable domain, with the rest looked up from reference TRBV18 and TRBJ1-6, is NAGVMQNPRHLVRRRGQEARLRCSPMKGHSHVYWYRQLPEEGLKFMVYLQKENIIDESGMPKERFSAEFPKEGPSILRIQQVVRGDSAAYFCASSPLGDRNNSPLHFGNGTRLTVT.

The genes are TRBV27 and TRBJ1-4; 9 bases are shared with TRBD1. The CDR3 runs 15 residues. Germline assignment: CDR1 MNHEY and CDR2 SMNVEV (reference sequence). V was pared by 5 bases and J by 6 bases, with 7 bases of the junction left unmatched. CDR3 DNA: TGTGCCAGCAGTCAGCCGGGACAGGGATATGAAAAACTGTTTTTT. Its protein product is CASSQPGQGYEKLFF.

This clone has a handful of counts. J is TRBJ1-2 and V is TRBV21-1. TRBV21-1 is marked as a pseudogene. The CDR3 consists of 15 residues. The CDR3 region has the DNA TGTGCCAGCAGCAAAGGGAGGGACCTGAACTATGGCTACACCTTC. Translating gives CASSKGRDLNYGYTF.

This chain's CDR3 is CASSHRQGGSYEQYF. The CDR3 DNA sequence: TGCGCCAGCAGCCATCGGCAGGGGGGCTCCTACGAGCAGTACTTC. This sequence joins TRBV4-1 and TRBJ2-7, with D possibly matching TRBD1 (7 bases). V lost 3 bases and J lost 0, with 12 bases in between. This CDR3 spans 15 amino acids. Per germline, CDR1 MGHRA and CDR2 YSYEKL.

This chain joins TRBV6-5 and TRBJ1-6, with D possibly TRBD1 on 6 matching bases. The V gene lost 5 bases and the J gene lost 7 bases, with 12 bases spanning the gap. From germline, CDR1 is MNHEY and CDR2 SVGAGI. The CDR3 contains 14 residues. CDR3 nucleotide sequence: TGTGCCAGCAGTCCCCGGGACATGAATTCACCCCTCCACTTT. Protein: CASSPRDMNSPLHF.

The chain combines TRBV6-5 with TRBJ1-1; maybe TRBD1 (5 bases). This CDR3 is 14 amino acids long. From germline, CDR1 is MNHEY and CDR2 SVGAGI. Trimming shortened V by 6 bases and J by 5 bases, and 16 bases separated the two germline ends. This CDR3 is CASRGQQGTTEAFF. As DNA, the CDR3 is TGTGCCAGCAGGGGGCAGCAGGGCACAACTGAAGCTTTCTTT.

This sequence joins TRBV19 and TRBJ1-6; no firm D call. V was trimmed by 1 base and J by 14 bases, leaving 27 bases between them. The CDR3 has 18 residues. Looked up from germline, CDR1 is LNHDA and CDR2 is SQIVND (reference sequence). The CDR3 bases are TGTGCCAGTAGTATAGGGTGGCGGGGTCGGAGGGCAATTCAGACCCTCCACTTT. Translation: CASSIGWRGRRAIQTLHF.

The chain recombines TRBV6-4 with TRBJ2-2; D perhaps matches TRBD1 (6 bases). The germline V and J ends were trimmed by 4 bases and 6 bases, with 9 bases remaining between them. The CDR3 length is 13 residues. Germline lookup yields CDR1 MRHNA and CDR2 SNTAGT. CDR3 nucleotides: TGTGCCAGCAGTGCCACAGGGTCCGGGGAGCTGTTTTTT. It specifies CASSATGSGELFF.

The rearrangement uses TRBV7-8 and TRBJ2-7; unclear D gene. The CDR3 contains 15 residues. The V and J ends lost 4 bases and 2 bases respectively, with 15 bases between them. Germline lookup yields CDR1 SGHVS and CDR2 FQNEAQ. The DNA of the CDR3 is TGTGCCAGCAGCTACCTTCGGGTCACTACCTACGAGCAGTACTTC. This sequence encodes CASSYLRVTTYEQYF.

The chain carries TRBV6-5 and TRBJ1-6; no definite D call. Per germline, CDR1 MNHEY and CDR2 SVGAGI. CDR3 length: 13 residues. V was clipped by 2 bases and J by 9 bases, with 8 bases between them. The CDR3 protein is CASSYRVGSPLHF. CDR3 nucleotide sequence: TGTGCCAGCAGTTACCGGGTCGGTTCACCCCTCCACTTT.

This clone was counted a single time. The genes are TRBV19 and TRBJ1-5, with 9 positions matching TRBD1. V lost 7 bases, J lost 7 bases, and 11 bases stayed unmatched. CDR1 and CDR2 (germline): LNHDA, SQIVND (reference sequence). This CDR3 spans 15 amino acids. This CDR3 is CASTSGTGRGQPQHF. The CDR3 DNA reads as TGTGCCAGTACCTCCGGGACAGGGCGAGGGCAGCCCCAGCATTTT.

This clone has more than one count but fewer than ten. This chain connects TRBV19 to TRBJ2-2, with TRBD1 matching over 9 bases. The CDR3 consists of 14 residues. V lost 5 bases, J lost 8 bases, and 6 bases stayed unmatched. CDR1 is LNHDA and CDR2 is SQIVND in the germline V gene (reference sequence). The CDR3 is CASSLNRGQGELFF. The CDR3 bases are TGTGCCAGTAGTTTAAACAGGGGGCAGGGGGAGCTGTTTTTT.

CDR3 bases: TGTGCCAGCAGCAGACAGGGACAAGAGACCCAGTACTTC. Translated: CASSRQGQETQYF. This sequence joins TRBV7-9 and TRBJ2-5; 7 bases match TRBD1. Germline V gene sequence: CDR1 SEHNR, CDR2 FQNEAQ (reference sequence). V was clipped by 5 bases and J by 2 bases; unmatched bases: 2. The CDR3 has 13 amino acids.

This chain links TRBV4-2 with TRBJ1-4; possibly TRBD1 for D (5 bases). CDR3 length equals 18 residues. Germline V CDR1 and CDR2: LGHNA, YNFKEQ. Trimming cost V 0 bases and J 2 bases, with 16 bases left between them. CDR3 sequence (DNA): TGTGCCAGCAGCCAAGATTCCGGGGGGGTCGTCACTAATGAAAAACTGTTTTTT. Residues: CASSQDSGGVVTNEKLFF.

The chain carries TRBV10-3 and TRBJ1-5; D not resolved. The germline V gene encodes CDR1 ENHRY and CDR2 SYGVKD. Trimming removed 6 bases at V and 7 bases at J, with 16 bases between. This CDR3 is built from 14 residues. CDR3 in amino acids: CAIRLAARRQPQHF. In DNA, the CDR3 is TGTGCCATCAGATTGGCCGCTAGAAGACAGCCCCAGCATTTT.

This clone has a handful of counts. The chain uses TRBV3-1 (or the pseudogene TRBV3-2) and TRBJ2-3, with a possible D match to TRBD1 (6 bases). This CDR3 spans 14 amino acids. Germline V gene sequence: CDR1 LGHDT, CDR2 YNNKEL (reference sequence). V was cut by 0 bases and J by 5 bases, with 9 bases left in between. The CDR3 DNA is TGTGCCAGCAGCCAAGACCCAGGGGTAGATACGCAGTATTTT. Translated, it gives CASSQDPGVDTQYF.

This CDR3 is CSVGGGTKNIQYF. The CDR3, as DNA: TGCAGCGTTGGAGGGGGTACCAAAAACATTCAGTACTTC. The V and J genes are TRBV29-1 and TRBJ2-4; tentatively, D is TRBD1 (6 bases). Between the trimmed V and J ends, which lost 4 bases and 2 bases, there was a span of 9 bases. CDR1 is SQVTM, CDR2 ANQGSEA, per germline. The CDR3 spans 13 residues.

The V gene is TRBV7-9, the J gene TRBJ2-5; 15 bases map to TRBD2. Germline V lookup: CDR1 SEHNR, CDR2 FQNEAQ (reference sequence). J gave up 4 bases and V 3 bases, and 6 bases lay outside the gene matches. The CDR3 is 17 residues long. CDR3 bases: TGTGCCAGCAGCTTGCGGACTAGCGGGGGGGTACGAGAGACCCAGTACTTC. Its protein is CASSLRTSGGVRETQYF.

Ten or more counts support this clone. The chain employs TRBV30 and TRBJ1-6, with 11 bases lining up with TRBD1. The CDR3 totals 14 residues. The germline CDR1 and CDR2 sequences are GTSNPN and SVGIG (reference sequence). V dropped 2 bases and J dropped 10; count of bases not matched to a gene: 4. CDR3 amino acids: CAWSLDRGRSPLHF. The CDR3 region has the DNA TGTGCCTGGAGTCTGGACAGGGGGCGATCACCCCTCCACTTT.

J is TRBJ2-5 and V is TRBV5-4; no clear D. The CDR3 spans 15 residues. The V end was cut by 0 bases, the J end by 5 bases, with 14 bases between. Germline V CDR1 and CDR2: SGHNT, YYREEE (reference sequence). As DNA, the CDR3 is TGTGCCAGCAGCTTGGAAGGAGTCGCCCAGGAGACCCAGTACTTC. Translated, it gives CASSLEGVAQETQYF.

This clone has only a few counts. This chain connects TRBV27 to TRBJ1-6; D is perhaps TRBD1 (6 bases). The CDR3 loop spans 13 amino acids. Germline CDR1 is MNHEY and CDR2 is SMNVEV (reference sequence). V lost 5 bases and J lost 6, with 8 bases in between. CDR3 nucleotide sequence: TGTGCCAGCAGTGAGGACAGTAATTCACCCCTCCACTTT. It codes for CASSEDSNSPLHF.

This chain links TRBV5-6 with TRBJ1-4, with D unresolved. The CDR3 sequence is 14 residues long. Per the germline V gene, CDR1 is SGHDT and CDR2 is YYEEEE. Trimming stripped 0 bases from V and 5 bases from J, with 8 bases between. CDR3 in amino acids: CASSLVTANEKLFF. The CDR3 bases are TGTGCCAGCAGCTTGGTAACAGCAAATGAAAAACTGTTTTTT.

The chain is built from TRBV19 and TRBJ1-2; TRBD1 matches 7 bases. CDR1 and CDR2 from the germline V gene are LNHDA and SQIVND (reference sequence). The CDR3 is 17 residues long. With V trimmed by 7 bases and J by 5 bases, 19 bases remained unmatched. The CDR3: CASTPLLPGQPVYGYTF. The CDR3 coding sequence is TGTGCCAGTACCCCCCTCCTTCCGGGACAGCCTGTTTATGGCTACACCTTC.

V is TRBV5-1 and J is TRBJ1-1; 8 bases match TRBD1. The ends lost 0 bases at V and 3 bases at J; junction bases unmatched: 7. CDR1 is SGHRS, CDR2 YFSETQ, per germline. This CDR3 comprises 16 residues. DNA of the CDR3: TGCGCCAGCAGCTTGGAAACAGGGGGTAGGGACACTGAAGCTTTCTTT. Amino acid sequence: CASSLETGGRDTEAFF.

The V and J genes are TRBV7-2 and TRBJ2-1; 11 bases match TRBD2. Germline loops: CDR1 SGHTA, CDR2 FQGNSA. The ends lost 4 bases at V and 7 bases at J; junction bases unmatched: 3. The CDR3 is 14 amino acids. The CDR3 DNA reads as TGTGCCAGCAGCTCCTCTAGCGGGGGGAATGAGCAGTTCTTC. Translating gives CASSSSSGGNEQFF.

This clone was recorded only once. The chain carries TRBV5-5 and TRBJ1-5, with D hard to call. The V and J ends lost 0 bases and 0 bases respectively, with 7 bases between them. Per the germline V gene, CDR1 is SGHKS and CDR2 is YYEKEE (reference sequence). CDR3 size: 15 residues. CDR3 sequence: CASSLAGGSNQPQHF. The CDR3 DNA reads TGTGCCAGCAGCTTGGCCGGCGGTAGCAATCAGCCCCAGCATTTT. Full variable domain (remainder filled in from reference TRBV5-5 and TRBJ1-5): DAGVTQSPTHLIKTRGQQVTLRCSPISGHKSVSWYQQVLGQGPQFIFQYYEKEERGRGNFPDRFSARQFPNYSSELNVNALLLGDSALYLCASSLAGGSNQPQHFGDGTRLSIL.

The rearrangement links TRBV3-1 (or the pseudogene TRBV3-2) to TRBJ1-2; D is unresolved. This CDR3 comprises 15 residues. V was clipped by 3 bases and J by 1 base, with 12 bases between them. The germline V gene encodes CDR1 LGHDT and CDR2 YNNKEL (reference sequence). In DNA, the CDR3 is TGTGCCAGCAGCCACTCTCGACTGAATAACTATGGCTACACCTTC. As protein: CASSHSRLNNYGYTF.

The gene calls are TRBV5-1 and TRBJ2-2; 8 bases fit TRBD2. The ends lost 4 bases at V and 6 bases at J; junction bases unmatched: 5. The CDR3 is 14 residues long. In germline, CDR1 is SGHRS, CDR2 YFSETQ. The DNA for the CDR3 is TGCGCCAGCAGCCCCGGGGGGGCCTCCGGGGAGCTGTTTTTT. It codes for CASSPGGASGELFF. Supplemented by reference TRBV5-1 and TRBJ2-2, the full variable domain reads KAGVTQTPRYLIKTRGQQVTLSCSPISGHRSVSWYQQTPGQGLQFLFEYFSETQRNKGNFPGRFSGRQFSNSRSEMNVSTLELGDSALYLCASSPGGASGELFFGEGSRLTVL.

This sequence joins TRBV5-4 and TRBJ1-1; D ambiguous. The CDR3 sequence is 15 residues long. V was trimmed by 0 bases and J by 3 bases, leaving 12 bases between them. The germline V gene encodes CDR1 SGHNT and CDR2 YYREEE (reference sequence). In DNA form, the CDR3 reads TGTGCCAGCAGCTTGGGTCGAGGGATCGACACTGAAGCTTTCTTT. Translation: CASSLGRGIDTEAFF.